The 12 T cell receptor beta chains reported below all come from one sample, sequenced in a study of OX40 agonist ivuxolimab in advanced cancers. The table came from immunoSEQ multiplex PCR; TCRdb's copy has only in-frame clones and leaves some out. This sample has some 27,000 clones; approximately 86% occur once, and the top ten carry around 16%. This material consisted of CD4+ or CD8+ T cells sorted from blood, taken in a trial of the OX40 agonist ivuxolimab. The receptor set was obtained from an adult with an advanced solid tumor such as melanoma, head and neck, liver or kidney cancer.

Only a few counts were recorded for this clone. The rearrangement joins TRBV28 to TRBJ1-6, with D hard to call. The germline gives CDR1 MDHEN, CDR2 SYDVKM. The CDR3 spans 15 residues. Trimming shortened V by 5 bases and J by 4 bases, and 12 bases separated the two germline ends. CDR3 in amino acids: CASSEIAGYNSPLHF. In DNA form, the CDR3 reads TGTGCCAGCAGTGAAATAGCAGGATATAATTCACCCCTCCACTTT.

The gene calls are TRBV30 and TRBJ1-5, with 8 nucleotides matching TRBD1. Trimming cost V 0 bases and J 10 bases; bases outside gene matches: 11. CDR1 and CDR2 from the germline V gene are GTSNPN and SVGIG (reference sequence). The CDR3 totals 15 residues. CDR3 amino acids: CAWSVLAMTGVPQHF. In DNA form, the CDR3 reads TGTGCCTGGAGTGTATTAGCCATGACAGGGGTTCCCCAGCATTTT.

This clone was seen once. The chain has TRBV7-9 and TRBJ2-7; weak D call: TRBD2 (6 bases). The germline gives CDR1 SEHNR, CDR2 FQNEAQ (reference sequence). The V gene lost 5 bases and the J gene lost 5 bases, with 16 bases spanning the gap. This CDR3 has 14 residues. In DNA, the CDR3 is TGTGCCAGCAGCCCCCGTGACGGAGGGGACGAGCAGTACTTC. It translates to CASSPRDGGDEQYF.

V usage is TRBV4-1 and J usage is TRBJ1-2; TRBD1 is a possible D gene (6 bases). This CDR3 contains 14 residues. Trimming stripped 1 base from V and 6 bases from J, with 12 bases between. The germline gives CDR1 MGHRA, CDR2 YSYEKL. CDR3 loop: CASSQVSGVDGYTF. The CDR3 coding sequence is TGCGCCAGCAGCCAAGTGTCAGGGGTTGATGGCTACACCTTC.

With regard to this clone: At one boundary the junction diverges from the germline segment, which might be a read error. V and J are TRBV7-2 and TRBJ1-4; TRBD1 matches at 10 bases. The germline CDR1 and CDR2 sequences are SGHTA and FQGNSA. This CDR3 contains 16 residues. The CDR3 reads CASSQTGTGVVEKLFF. The CDR3 coding sequence is TGCGCCAGCAGCCAGACCGGGACAGGGGTGGTAGAAAAACTGTTTTTT.

A single count supports this clone. The chain uses TRBV28 and TRBJ1-1; D is ambiguous. This CDR3 region has 12 residues. Germline-derived CDR1 and CDR2 are MDHEN and SYDVKM. V lost 3 bases to trimming and J lost 7 bases, with 9 bases between them. CDR3 residues: CASSFGRIEAFF. In nucleotides, the CDR3 is TGTGCCAGCAGTTTTGGGCGGATTGAAGCTTTCTTT.

The chain links TRBV6-1 to TRBJ2-1; D is unclear. The CDR3 sequence is 15 residues long. The germline V gene has CDR1 MNHNS and CDR2 SASEGT. Trimming removed 1 base at V and 2 bases at J, with 9 bases between. The CDR3 is CASSEEAGTYNEQFF. The CDR3 coding sequence is TGTGCCAGCAGTGAAGAGGCAGGTACCTACAATGAGCAGTTCTTC.

This clone has only a few counts. This chain joins TRBV29-1 and TRBJ2-3; TRBD2 matches 7 bases. The CDR3 sequence is 10 residues long. Germline trimming cut 8 bases from V and 7 bases from J; bases unmatched to any gene: 3. From germline, CDR1 is SQVTM and CDR2 ANQGSEA. The DNA of the CDR3 is TGCAGCCACGGGGGGAATACGCAGTATTTT. Protein: CSHGGNTQYF.

The chain couples TRBV1 to TRBJ2-3; TRBD2, the D gene given by the table, was not confirmed from the DNA. TRBV1 is listed as a pseudogene. CDR3 length: 17 amino acids. The CDR3 here is CTSSQDEDGVITDTQYF. The CDR3 nucleotides read TGCACCAGCAGCCAAGATGAAGACGGGGTGATCACAGATACGCAGTATTTT.

V gene TRBV6-5 combines with J gene TRBJ2-5; 8 nucleotides match TRBD2. V lost 0 bases and J lost 1; bases outside the gene matches: 4. CDR1 and CDR2 (germline): MNHEY, SVGAGI. The CDR3 is made up of 16 amino acids. The chain's CDR3 is CASSYSAGGTQETQYF. DNA for the CDR3: TGTGCCAGCAGTTACTCTGCGGGGGGCACCCAAGAGACCCAGTACTTC.

There are a few counts of this clone. The chain uses TRBV27 and TRBJ2-2, with a possible D match to TRBD1 (7 bases). This CDR3 is 17 amino acids long. Trimming took 4 bases from V and 3 from J, leaving 18 bases between them. The germline V gene has CDR1 MNHEY and CDR2 SMNVEV (reference sequence). CDR3: CASSSPDREEYTGELFF. DNA for the CDR3: TGTGCCAGCAGTTCCCCCGACAGGGAGGAGTACACCGGGGAGCTGTTTTTT.

The genes are TRBV7-8 and TRBJ2-7; 7 bases fit TRBD1. CDR1 and CDR2 (germline): SGHVS, FQNEAQ. V gave up 7 bases and J gave up 6 bases; unmatched junction bases: 12. CDR3 length: 14 residues. The CDR3 protein is CASTASPGTAEQYF. As DNA, the CDR3 is TGTGCCAGCACCGCCTCCCCGGGGACAGCCGAGCAGTACTTC.